Described below is a single T cell receptor (beta chain) sequence and its context. Sequencing used immunoSEQ multiplex PCR; TCRdb keeps in-frame clones, though not all of them. The sample consists of approximately 230,000 clones, less than 85% of them appearing once. Trimming shortened V by 4 bases and J by 4 bases, and 16 bases separated the two germline ends. Germline CDR1 ENHRY, CDR2 SYGVKD. The CDR3 runs 15 residues. This record comes from a study of blood T cell repertoires in COVID-19. At the level of the study: T cells, B-cell-depleted T cells, or PBMCs provided the cDNA or gDNA that served as material.

The sequencing input was peripheral blood. The TCR comes from a woman aged 80 or over with active or convalescent COVID-19. The chain employs TRBV10-3 and TRBJ1-1; no clear D. The CDR3 nucleotides read TGTGCCATCAGTGGTACGCATGGATCGGGCACTGAAGCTTTCTTT. Amino acids: CAISGTHGSGTEAFF.